Listed here are 32 T cell receptor beta chains from one sample, sequenced in a study of radiotherapy plus CTLA-4 blockade in lung cancer. The method was immunoSEQ multiplex PCR; TCRdb's version includes in-frame clones alone and lacks a portion of them. In the table there are tens of thousands of clones, about three quarters of which are singletons. The sequences come from peripheral blood, collected from a patient treated with radiotherapy plus ipilimumab. The source of these receptors is a human donor with non-small cell lung cancer whose response to radiotherapy plus ipilimumab could not be evaluated.

This rearrangement joins TRBV2 to TRBJ2-5; 7 nucleotides agree with TRBD1. V gave up 6 bases and J gave up 1 base; unmatched junction bases: 2. CDR1 and CDR2 from the germline V gene are SNHLY and FYNNEI. The CDR3 runs to 13 residues. The DNA for the CDR3 is TGTGCCAGCAGCCGGACAGGCCAAGAGACCCAGTACTTC. Translation: CASSRTGQETQYF.

This chain's CDR3 is CASSSPGRTGGIMDYGYTF. The CDR3 region has the DNA TGTGCCAGCAGCTCCCCAGGAAGGACAGGGGGAATAATGGACTATGGCTACACCTTC. The chain employs TRBV7-9 and TRBJ1-2; 10 nucleotides match TRBD1. The length of the CDR3 is 19 residues. V shed 4 bases and J 3 bases; nucleotides not matched to a gene: 17. Germline CDR1 reads SEHNR; CDR2 reads FQNEAQ (reference sequence). The full variable domain, rest sourced from reference TRBV7-9 and TRBJ1-2, is DTGVSQNPRHKITKRGQNVTFRCDPISEHNRLYWYRQTLGQGPEFLTYFQNEAQLEKSRLLSDRFSAERPKGSFSTLEIQRTEQGDSAMYLCASSSPGRTGGIMDYGYTFGSGTRLTVV.

CDR3 loop: CATSSERGATGELFF. In nucleotides, the CDR3 is TGTGCCACCAGCAGCGAACGGGGGGCGACCGGGGAGCTGTTTTTT. The J gene is TRBJ2-2, the V gene TRBV15, with a weak D call TRBD2 (7 bases). Germline V gene data show CDR1 as LNHNV and CDR2 as YYDKDF (reference sequence). V dropped 3 bases and J dropped 5 bases, with 13 bases sitting between them. CDR3 length: 15 amino acids.

V and J are TRBV2 and TRBJ1-2, with 9 bases lining up with TRBD1. V shed 5 bases and J 4 bases; nucleotides not matched to a gene: 5. The CDR3 contains 14 residues. CDR1 SNHLY and CDR2 FYNNEI come from the germline V gene. The CDR3 DNA is TGTGCCAGCAGTCAGGGACAGGGACCCTATGGCTACACCTTC. It translates to CASSQGQGPYGYTF.

The gene calls are TRBV19 and TRBJ1-5; D perhaps matches TRBD1 (6 bases). V dropped 11 bases and J dropped 2 bases, with 19 bases sitting between them. This CDR3 is 15 amino acids long. Germline loops: CDR1 LNHDA, CDR2 SQIVND (reference sequence). CDR3 sequence reads: CASGTPFFGNQPQHF. CDR3 nucleotides: TGTGCCTCCGGGACACCATTTTTTGGCAATCAGCCCCAGCATTTT. Supplemented by reference TRBV19 and TRBJ1-5, the full variable domain reads DGGITQSPKYLFRKEGQNVTLSCEQNLNHDAMYWYRQDPGQGLRLIYYSQIVNDFQKGDIAEGYSVSREKKESFPLTVTSAQKNPTAFYLCASGTPFFGNQPQHFGDGTRLSIL.

The chain uses TRBV7-6 and TRBJ2-5; TRBD1 might be the D (6 bases). CDR1 SGHVS and CDR2 FNYEAQ come from the germline V gene. V lost 5 bases and J 1 base, leaving 20 bases between the germline ends. CDR3 length: 17 residues. The CDR3 bases are TGTGCCAGCAGCCTCCTTCCAGGGGTTGCGGTCCAAGAGACCCAGTACTTC. Translation: CASSLLPGVAVQETQYF.

V is TRBV5-1 and J is TRBJ2-7, with 9 positions matching TRBD1. CDR3 size: 15 residues. CDR1 SGHRS and CDR2 YFSETQ come from the germline V gene. Trimming took 4 bases from V and 0 from J; bases not matched to a gene: 5. The CDR3 DNA reads TGCGCCAGCAGCGCCCCGGGACAGGGCTCCTACGAGCAGTACTTC. As protein: CASSAPGQGSYEQYF.

The chain carries TRBV6-5 and TRBJ2-7; 8 nucleotides agree with TRBD1. V trimming: 11 bases; J trimming: 2 bases; junction bases outside the gene matches: 5. CDR1 is MNHEY, CDR2 SVGAGI, per germline. The CDR3 has 12 residues. CDR3 bases: TGTGCCGCGAGGACAGGGACCTACGAGCAGTACTTC. It specifies CAARTGTYEQYF.

CDR3 DNA sequence: TGTGCCAGCAGCCCCACAGGGGGCGCCGAGACCCAGTACTTC. As protein: CASSPTGGAETQYF. This sequence joins TRBV7-7 and TRBJ2-5; the match to TRBD1 covers 9 bases. Germline assignment: CDR1 SSHAT and CDR2 FNYEAQ (reference sequence). V lost 5 bases and J lost 5; bases outside the gene matches: 6. This CDR3 contains 14 residues.

The chain couples TRBV27 to TRBJ2-7, with D possibly TRBD2 on 6 matching bases. The CDR3 is 12 residues long. The germline V gene encodes CDR1 MNHEY and CDR2 SMNVEV (reference sequence). With 6 bases removed from V and 3 bases from J, the gap between germline ends came to 9 bases. The CDR3 here is CASSSGGYEQYF. CDR3 DNA sequence: TGTGCCAGCAGCTCCGGGGGCTACGAGCAGTACTTC.

The rearrangement links TRBV14 to TRBJ2-7, with D possibly matching TRBD2 (6 bases). Trimming pared 2 bases from V and 6 bases from J, leaving 11 bases between. This CDR3 region has 13 residues. Germline values: CDR1 SGHDN, CDR2 FVKESK. The CDR3 nucleotides are TGTGCCAGCAGCCAATTCTGGAGGGGCGAGCAGTACTTC. Its translation: CASSQFWRGEQYF.

The chain recombines TRBV25-1 with TRBJ2-7, with TRBD1 matching 12 bases. The ends lost 9 bases at V and 4 bases at J; junction bases unmatched: 19. The CDR3 is 18 amino acids. CDR1 is MGHDK, CDR2 SYGVNS, per germline. CDR3 protein: CARGEGQGAFPAKYEQYF. CDR3 in DNA: TGTGCCAGGGGGGAGGGACAGGGGGCGTTTCCCGCTAAATACGAGCAGTACTTC.

The gene calls are TRBV6-5 and TRBJ2-3; the D gene is possibly TRBD1 (5 bases). V lost 8 bases to trimming and J lost 5 bases, with 17 bases between them. This CDR3 region has 14 residues. Germline CDR1 and CDR2: MNHEY and SVGAGI. CDR3 residues: CASGPQGPEDTQYF. In DNA form, the CDR3 reads TGTGCCAGCGGTCCCCAGGGTCCTGAAGATACGCAGTATTTT.

This rearrangement joins TRBV15 to TRBJ1-3; 7 nucleotides align to TRBD1. The germline V gene has CDR1 LNHNV and CDR2 YYDKDF (reference sequence). J lost 0 bases, V lost 1 base, and 3 bases had no gene match. There are 16 residues in the CDR3. The CDR3 region has the DNA TGTGCCACCAGCAGAGGGGGACAGTACTCTGGAAACACCATATATTTT. The encoded protein is CATSRGGQYSGNTIYF.

The chain links TRBV7-8 to TRBJ2-5; D gene ambiguous. This CDR3 contains 14 residues. Germline V lookup: CDR1 SGHVS, CDR2 FQNEAQ. V shed 5 bases and J shed 3 bases, with 13 bases lying between them. The CDR3 loop reads CASSRGGDKETQYF. The CDR3 nucleotides read TGTGCCAGCAGCCGCGGTGGAGATAAAGAGACCCAGTACTTC.

Here the CDR3 reads CASSRDRGKDQPQHF. In DNA form, the CDR3 reads TGCGCCAGCAGCCGGGACAGGGGTAAAGATCAGCCCCAGCATTTT. The V gene is TRBV23-1, the J gene TRBJ1-5, with TRBD1 matching 10 bases. TRBV23-1 is noted as an ORF with a role that remains uncertain. There are 15 residues in the CDR3. J was trimmed by 5 bases and V by 6 bases; bases with no gene match: 7.

V is TRBV10-1 and J is TRBJ2-7; no firm D call. This CDR3 has 12 amino acids. Germline loops: CDR1 WNHNN, CDR2 SYGVQD (reference sequence). Trimming cost V 5 bases and J 5 bases, with 10 bases left between them. CDR3 sequence: CASSSPVDEQYF. CDR3 nucleotide sequence: TGCGCCAGCAGTTCCCCCGTTGACGAGCAGTACTTC.

Only one count was recorded for this clone. CDR3 coding DNA: TGTGCCAGCAGCAGCGGTGTCAACAGAGGTGAGCAGTTCTTC. Its protein is CASSSGVNRGEQFF. V gene TRBV2 combines with J gene TRBJ2-1, with D possibly matching TRBD2 (5 bases). Per germline, CDR1 SNHLY and CDR2 FYNNEI. Trimming shortened V by 6 bases and J by 9 bases, and 18 bases separated the two germline ends. The CDR3 covers 14 residues.

This chain joins TRBV5-1 and TRBJ2-1; D call uncertain. The germline V and J ends were trimmed by 2 bases and 9 bases, with 6 bases remaining between them. Germline V lookup: CDR1 SGHRS, CDR2 YFSETQ. This CDR3 is built from 11 residues. CDR3 sequence: CASSLAGEQFF. CDR3 nucleotide sequence: TGCGCCAGCAGCTTAGCAGGTGAGCAGTTCTTC.

This rearrangement joins TRBV7-3 to TRBJ2-2; 8 bases line up with TRBD2. The CDR3 loop spans 19 amino acids. Germline CDR1 is SGHTA and CDR2 is FQGTGA. Trimming took 5 bases from V and 5 from J; bases not matched to a gene: 19. The CDR3 DNA is TGTGCCAGCAGCCCCGTTGGAGGCGGCGGGGGGATTCGGACCGGGGAGCTGTTTTTT. It translates to CASSPVGGGGGIRTGELFF.

The chain has TRBV7-9 and TRBJ1-3; 7 positions agree with TRBD1. Germline trimming cut 5 bases from V and 2 bases from J; bases unmatched to any gene: 3. Germline V gives CDR1 SEHNR, CDR2 FQNEAQ (reference sequence). The CDR3 length is 14 residues. CDR3 in amino acids: CASSAGTAGNTIYF. The CDR3 nucleotides are TGTGCCAGCAGCGCTGGGACAGCTGGAAACACCATATATTTT.

The chain combines TRBV19 with TRBJ1-5; a weak D match, TRBD1 (6 bases). The CDR3 loop spans 15 amino acids. Trimming removed 9 bases from V and 0 bases from J, with 15 bases in between. CDR1 is LNHDA and CDR2 is SQIVND in the germline V gene (reference sequence). The CDR3 is CASGLDRYSNQPQHF. CDR3 nucleotides: TGTGCCAGCGGACTTGACAGGTATAGCAATCAGCCCCAGCATTTT.

As for this clone: The sample carries other DNA sequences with the same CDR3. V is TRBV29-1 and J is TRBJ2-7; tentative D call: TRBD2 (6 bases). V was clipped by 4 bases and J by 12 bases, with 19 bases between them. From germline, CDR1 is SQVTM and CDR2 ANQGSEA. This CDR3 is 12 amino acids long. The CDR3 is CSVAPNWGEMYF. CDR3 in DNA: TGCAGCGTTGCTCCTAATTGGGGGGAGATGTACTTC.

The chain employs TRBV9 and TRBJ1-5; tentatively, D is TRBD1 (5 bases). Looked up from germline, CDR1 is SGDLS and CDR2 is YYNGEE. V was pared by 5 bases and J by 7 bases, with 10 bases between. This CDR3 is built from 12 residues. CDR3 sequence reads: CASSSGYQPQHF. DNA for the CDR3: TGTGCCAGCAGTTCAGGGTACCAGCCCCAGCATTTT.

V gene TRBV5-5 combines with J gene TRBJ1-2; 9 bases line up with TRBD1. In germline, CDR1 is SGHKS, CDR2 YYEKEE (reference sequence). V lost 3 bases, J lost 2 bases, and 5 bases stayed unmatched. This CDR3 has 15 amino acids. As DNA, the CDR3 is TGTGCCAGCAGCTCCCCGGGACAGGGAAACTATGGCTACACCTTC. Protein sequence: CASSSPGQGNYGYTF.

The genes are TRBV27 and TRBJ1-4; D call uncertain. Trimming shortened V by 0 bases and J by 8 bases, and 19 bases separated the two germline ends. This CDR3 contains 17 residues. Germline CDR1 is MNHEY and CDR2 is SMNVEV (reference sequence). CDR3: CASSLSPTGKSGEKLFF. CDR3 nucleotides: TGTGCCAGCAGTTTATCCCCCACGGGGAAATCTGGGGAAAAACTGTTTTTT.

J is TRBJ1-1 and V is TRBV28; TRBD1 agrees at 8 bases. V was pared by 3 bases and J by 4 bases, with 7 bases of the junction left unmatched. CDR3 length: 15 amino acids. The germline V gene encodes CDR1 MDHEN and CDR2 SYDVKM. The DNA of the CDR3 is TGTGCCAGCAGTTTGGACAGGGAAGGTGGCACTGAAGCTTTCTTT. It translates to CASSLDREGGTEAFF.

CDR3 in DNA: TGCGCCAGCAGCCAAGATCCCTCTAGCGGGAGGGGGGAGACCCAGTACTTC. Translation: CASSQDPSSGRGETQYF. The J gene is TRBJ2-5, the V gene TRBV4-3; TRBD2 matches at 12 bases. Germline V gene lookup returns CDR1 LGHNA and CDR2 YSLEER. CDR3 length: 17 amino acids. Trimming cost V 0 bases and J 5 bases; bases outside gene matches: 7.

This chain uses TRBV28 with TRBJ1-3; 9 positions agree with TRBD1. The germline V gene has CDR1 MDHEN and CDR2 SYDVKM. The CDR3 length is 16 residues. Trimming removed 3 bases from V and 2 bases from J; junction bases left unmatched: 5. CDR3 region: CASSFSGTGTGNTIYF. The CDR3 DNA reads TGTGCCAGCAGTTTCTCCGGGACAGGGACTGGAAACACCATATATTTT.

V usage is TRBV6-6 and J usage is TRBJ1-5, with 7 positions matching TRBD1. Germline-derived CDR1 and CDR2 are MNHNY and SVGAGI (reference sequence). V shed 4 bases, J shed 0 bases, and the junction held 6 bases outside the gene matches. CDR3 size: 16 residues. CDR3 sequence reads: CASSWGTDDSNQPQHF. CDR3 coding DNA: TGTGCCAGCAGTTGGGGGACAGATGATAGCAATCAGCCCCAGCATTTT.

CDR3 in DNA: TGTGCCAGCAGTTTGGGACAGGCCGTCTATGGCTACACCTTC. It yields the protein CASSLGQAVYGYTF. The rearrangement uses TRBV28 and TRBJ1-2, with 8 bases aligning to TRBD1. Losses at the gene ends were 3 bases for V and 4 bases for J; bases not matched to a gene: 4. The CDR3 is 14 residues long. Germline values: CDR1 MDHEN, CDR2 SYDVKM.

In this sample, this clone turned up a few times. The rearrangement links TRBV6-1 to TRBJ2-2, with TRBD2 matching over 10 bases. There are 15 residues in the CDR3. Looked up from germline, CDR1 is MNHNS and CDR2 is SASEGT. The junction had 6 bases not matched to a gene; V was cut back by 10 bases and J by 1 base. CDR3 sequence (DNA): TGTGCCATAGTAGCGGGAGGAGTGAACACCGGGGAGCTGTTTTTT. The encoded protein is CAIVAGGVNTGELFF.